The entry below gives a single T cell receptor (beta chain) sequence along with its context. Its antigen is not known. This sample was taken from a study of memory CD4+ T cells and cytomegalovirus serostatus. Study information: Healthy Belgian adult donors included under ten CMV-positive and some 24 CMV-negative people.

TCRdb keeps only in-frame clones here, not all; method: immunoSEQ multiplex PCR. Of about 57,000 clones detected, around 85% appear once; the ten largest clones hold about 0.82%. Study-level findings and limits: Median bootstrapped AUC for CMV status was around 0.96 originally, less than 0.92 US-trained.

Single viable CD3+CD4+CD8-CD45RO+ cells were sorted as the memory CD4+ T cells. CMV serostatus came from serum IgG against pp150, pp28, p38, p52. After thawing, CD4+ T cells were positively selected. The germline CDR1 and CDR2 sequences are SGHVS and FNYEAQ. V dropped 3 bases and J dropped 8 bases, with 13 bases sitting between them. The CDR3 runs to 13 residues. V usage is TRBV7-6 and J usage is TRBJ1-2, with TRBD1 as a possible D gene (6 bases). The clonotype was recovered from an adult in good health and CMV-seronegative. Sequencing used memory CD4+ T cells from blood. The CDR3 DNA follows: TGTGCCAGCAGCTTCTTACAGGGCGACGGCTACACCTTC. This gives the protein CASSFLQGDGYTF.